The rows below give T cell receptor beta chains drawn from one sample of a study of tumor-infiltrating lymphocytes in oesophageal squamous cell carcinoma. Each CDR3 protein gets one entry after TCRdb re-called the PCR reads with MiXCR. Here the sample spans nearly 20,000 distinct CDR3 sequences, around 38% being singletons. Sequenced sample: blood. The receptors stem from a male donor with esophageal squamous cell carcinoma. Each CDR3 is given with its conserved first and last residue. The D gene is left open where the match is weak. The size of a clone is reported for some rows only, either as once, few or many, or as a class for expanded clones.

CDR3: CASSLAGEPYNEQYF
DNA: TGTGCCAGCAGCTTAGCGGGAGAACCCTACAATGAGCAGTACTTC
size: once
D: NA
J: TRBJ2-7
V: TRBV7-6

CDR3: CASSADRQETQYF
DNA: TGTGCCAGCAGCGCAGACAGGCAAGAGACCCAGTACTTC
size: NA
D: NA
J: TRBJ2-5
V: TRBV28

CDR3: CASSLQGYEQYF
DNA: TGTGCCAGCAGCTTACAAGGATACGAGCAGTACTTC
size: medium-sized
D: NA
J: TRBJ2-7
V: TRBV7-2

CDR3: CASSSGTGEYNEQFF
DNA: TGTGCCAGCAGCTCCGGGACAGGGGAATACAATGAGCAGTTCTTC
size: NA
D: TRBD1
J: TRBJ2-1
V: TRBV6-1

CDR3: CASSLWAGSNQPQHF
DNA: TGTGCCAGCAGTTTATGGGCAGGGAGCAATCAGCCCCAGCATTTT
size: many
D: NA
J: TRBJ1-5
V: TRBV28

CDR3: CASRGHNTDTQYF
DNA: TGTGCCAGCAGGGGACATAACACAGATACGCAGTATTTT
size: NA
D: NA
J: TRBJ2-3
V: TRBV6-1

CDR3: CASSSVGGYNEQFF
DNA: TGTGCCAGCAGCTCGGTTGGGGGGTACAATGAGCAGTTCTTC
size: NA
D: NA
J: TRBJ2-1
V: TRBV7-6

CDR3: CASSLDRAYGYTF
DNA: TGTGCCAGCAGCTTAGACAGGGCCTATGGCTACACCTTC
size: NA
D: NA
J: TRBJ1-2
V: TRBV7-2

CDR3: CASSLGGVGEQFF
DNA: TGTGCCAGCAGCTTAGGAGGGGTCGGCGAGCAGTTCTTC
size: NA
D: NA
J: TRBJ2-1
V: TRBV7-3

CDR3: CASTERREQFF
DNA: TGTGCCAGCACAGAGCGGCGCGAGCAGTTCTTC
size: many
D: NA
J: TRBJ2-1
V: TRBV6-1

CDR3: CASSLGGGQGYYGYTF
DNA: TGTGCCAGCAGCTTAGGAGGTGGACAGGGGTACTATGGCTACACCTTC
size: NA
D: TRBD1
J: TRBJ1-2
V: TRBV7-2

CDR3: CATSDGTAYNEQFF
DNA: TGTGCCACCAGTGATGGGACAGCCTACAATGAGCAGTTCTTC
size: few
D: TRBD1
J: TRBJ2-1
V: TRBV24-1

CDR3: CASSLLLYNEQFF
DNA: TGTGCCAGCAGCTTATTGTTGTACAATGAGCAGTTCTTC
size: once
D: NA
J: TRBJ2-1
V: TRBV7-9

CDR3: CASRDDSGWEQFF
DNA: TGTGCCAGCAGGGACGACTCTGGGTGGGAGCAGTTCTTC
size: NA
D: NA
J: TRBJ2-1
V: TRBV6-9

CDR3: CASSPTSLGEQYF
DNA: TGTGCCAGCAGCCCGACCAGTCTTGGGGAGCAGTACTTC
size: many
D: NA
J: TRBJ2-4
V: TRBV6-1

CDR3: CASSNTGARSYTF
DNA: TGTGCCAGCAGTAATACCGGGGCAAGGAGCTACACCTTC
size: many
D: NA
J: TRBJ1-2
V: TRBV6-1

CDR3: CASSLGGQGFEKLFF
DNA: TGTGCCAGCAGCTTAGGGGGACAGGGCTTTGAAAAACTGTTTTTT
size: NA
D: TRBD1
J: TRBJ1-4
V: TRBV7-6

CDR3: CASSREIIDEQYF
DNA: TGTGCCAGCTCGCGGGAGATAATCGATGAGCAGTACTTC
size: NA
D: TRBD2
J: TRBJ2-5
V: TRBV18

CDR3: CASSLGRTGGGDTQYF
DNA: TGTGCCAGCAGCTTAGGAAGGACAGGGGGCGGAGATACGCAGTATTTT
size: NA
D: TRBD1
J: TRBJ2-3
V: TRBV7-3

CDR3: CASSLGYGRGEQYF
DNA: TGTGCCAGCAGCTTAGGGTACGGACGCGGCGAGCAGTACTTC
size: NA
D: NA
J: TRBJ2-7
V: TRBV7-6

CDR3: CASSFPKPGRERNEQFF
DNA: TGTGCCAGCAGCTTTCCCAAACCGGGACGAGAACGCAATGAGCAGTTCTTC
size: few
D: NA
J: TRBJ2-1
V: TRBV7-6

CDR3: CASSLGSSGANVLTF
DNA: TGTGCCAGCAGTTTAGGAAGCTCTGGGGCCAACGTCCTGACTTTC
size: few
D: NA
J: TRBJ2-6
V: TRBV28

CDR3: CASSRTSYEQYF
DNA: TGTGCCAGCAGCCGTACAAGCTACGAGCAGTACTTC
size: medium-sized
D: NA
J: TRBJ2-7
V: TRBV12-3/TRBV12-4

CDR3: CASSDPGGPDEQFF
DNA: TGTGCCAGCAGCGATCCGGGGGGGCCCGATGAGCAGTTCTTC
size: few
D: TRBD2
J: TRBJ2-1
V: TRBV9

CDR3: CASSRSSGGAQDTQYF
DNA: TGTGCCAGCAGCCGCTCTAGCGGGGGGGCCCAAGATACGCAGTATTTT
size: few
D: TRBD2
J: TRBJ2-3
V: TRBV4-2

CDR3: CASSPRTSLNEQFF
DNA: TGTGCCAGCAGCCCCAGGACTAGCTTGAATGAGCAGTTCTTC
size: NA
D: TRBD2
J: TRBJ2-1
V: TRBV7-4

CDR3: CASNAPGQPQHF
DNA: TGTGCCAGCAACGCCCCTGGTCAGCCCCAGCATTTT
size: few
D: NA
J: TRBJ1-5
V: TRBV27

CDR3: CASSLNGNTDTQYF
DNA: TGTGCCAGCAGCTTAAATGGGAACACAGATACGCAGTATTTT
size: once
D: NA
J: TRBJ2-3
V: TRBV7-9

CDR3: CASSPRHRRYQPQHF
DNA: TGTGCCAGCAGCCCCCGACACAGGAGATATCAGCCCCAGCATTTT
size: medium-sized
D: NA
J: TRBJ1-5
V: TRBV7-3

CDR3: CASSLPLRDIRFREQFF
DNA: TGTGCCAGCAGCTTGCCCCTACGGGACATTAGATTTCGGGAGCAGTTCTTC
size: NA
D: NA
J: TRBJ2-1
V: TRBV7-8

CDR3: CASSSGQGASGYTF
DNA: TGTGCCAGCAGCTCAGGACAGGGGGCAAGTGGCTACACCTTC
size: NA
D: TRBD1
J: TRBJ1-2
V: TRBV7-2

CDR3: CASRPAGVGEQYF
DNA: TGTGCCAGCAGACCAGCGGGAGTAGGGGAGCAGTACTTC
size: medium-sized
D: TRBD2
J: TRBJ2-7
V: TRBV7-2

CDR3: CASSVGAMADTQYF
DNA: TGCGCCAGCAGTGTGGGGGCTATGGCTGATACGCAGTATTTT
size: NA
D: NA
J: TRBJ2-3
V: TRBV6-1

CDR3: CSASTGSGGPNTEAFF
DNA: TGCAGTGCTAGCACCGGGAGCGGCGGACCGAACACTGAAGCTTTCTTT
size: NA
D: NA
J: TRBJ1-1
V: TRBV20-1

CDR3: CASSQGQEGLQFF
DNA: TGTGCCAGCTCACAGGGACAGGAAGGTTTACAGTTCTTC
size: many
D: TRBD1
J: TRBJ2-1
V: TRBV18

CDR3: CASSLGGNTGELFF
DNA: TGTGCCAGCAGTTTGGGGGGAAACACCGGGGAGCTGTTTTTT
size: many
D: NA
J: TRBJ2-2
V: TRBV9

CDR3: CASSTDWPDYGYTF
DNA: TGTGCCAGCTCAACAGACTGGCCCGACTATGGCTACACCTTC
size: many
D: NA
J: TRBJ1-2
V: TRBV27

CDR3: CASSYSGRGSSSYNEQFF
DNA: TGTGCCAGCAGTTACTCGGGACGGGGGAGTAGCTCCTACAATGAGCAGTTCTTC
size: few
D: NA
J: TRBJ2-1
V: TRBV6-6

CDR3: CASSSDRVWETQYF
DNA: TGTGCCAGCAGCTCCGACAGGGTTTGGGAGACCCAGTACTTC
size: NA
D: TRBD1
J: TRBJ2-5
V: TRBV6-1

CDR3: CAITLEGAYNEQFF
DNA: TGTGCCATCACCTTAGAGGGGGCTTACAATGAGCAGTTCTTC
size: once
D: TRBD1
J: TRBJ2-1
V: TRBV12-3/TRBV12-4

CDR3: CASSSGLAGAISEQYF
DNA: TGTGCCAGCAGCTCGGGACTAGCGGGAGCAATCTCCGAGCAGTACTTC
size: medium-sized
D: TRBD2
J: TRBJ2-7
V: TRBV7-2

CDR3: CASSLGGLVNNEQYF
DNA: TGTGCCAGCAGCTTAGGGGGCTTGGTCAACAATGAGCAGTACTTC
size: NA
D: NA
J: TRBJ2-7
V: TRBV7-6

CDR3: CASSVEAGGATGELFF
DNA: TGTGCCAGCAGCGTTGAAGCGGGGGGAGCCACCGGGGAGCTGTTTTTT
size: NA
D: TRBD2
J: TRBJ2-2
V: TRBV7-6

CDR3: CASLPGRGLARGGETQFF
DNA: TGTGCCAGCCTACCTGGCCGGGGGCTAGCGAGGGGAGGAGAGACCCAGTTCTTC
size: NA
D: NA
J: TRBJ2-1
V: TRBV7-2

CDR3: CASSLVSWETQYF
DNA: TGTGCCAGCAGCTTAGTAAGCTGGGAGACCCAGTACTTC
size: NA
D: NA
J: TRBJ2-5
V: TRBV7-6

CDR3: CASSLEGSVETQFF
DNA: TGTGCCAGCAGTTTGGAGGGTTCTGTGGAGACCCAGTTCTTC
size: NA
D: NA
J: TRBJ2-1
V: TRBV12-3/TRBV12-4

CDR3: CASSLGTSGKNIQYF
DNA: TGTGCCAGCAGCTTAGGGACTAGCGGGAAAAACATTCAGTACTTT
size: NA
D: NA
J: TRBJ1-4
V: TRBV7-8

CDR3: CALGRDSYEQYF
DNA: TGTGCCTTGGGGCGGGACTCCTACGAGCAGTACTTC
size: NA
D: NA
J: TRBJ2-7
V: TRBV28

CDR3: CASSFSPGQGEYSNQPQHF
DNA: TGTGCCAGCAGCTTTTCCCCGGGACAGGGAGAGTATAGCAATCAGCCCCAGCATTTT
size: NA
D: TRBD1
J: TRBJ1-5
V: TRBV5-6

CDR3: CASSFRTSGGYEQYF
DNA: TGTGCCAGCAGCTTCAGGACTAGCGGGGGCTACGAGCAGTACTTC
size: NA
D: TRBD2
J: TRBJ2-7
V: TRBV7-2

CDR3: CASSLGAGRRETQYF
DNA: TGTGCCAGCAGCTTAGGGGCAGGGCGACGAGAGACCCAGTACTTC
size: medium-sized
D: NA
J: TRBJ2-5
V: TRBV7-8

CDR3: CASSMEHRLPPGAQYF
DNA: TGTGCCAGTAGTATGGAGCACCGACTCCCCCCGGGGGCCCAGTACTTC
size: many
D: NA
J: TRBJ2-5
V: TRBV19

CDR3: CASYGHPNTGELFF
DNA: TGCGCCAGTTATGGACACCCGAACACCGGGGAGCTGTTTTTT
size: many
D: NA
J: TRBJ2-2
V: TRBV5-1

CDR3: CASSPHGSGGAYEQYF
DNA: TGTGCCAGCAGCCCGCACGGGAGCGGGGGGGCCTACGAGCAGTACTTC
size: NA
D: TRBD2
J: TRBJ2-7
V: TRBV7-6

CDR3: CASSQGDLNEQFF
DNA: TGTGCCAGCAGCCAGGGGGACCTCAATGAGCAGTTCTTC
size: many
D: TRBD1
J: TRBJ2-1
V: TRBV7-6

CDR3: CASSPRTSGGDYNEQYF
DNA: TGCGCCAGCAGCCCGAGGACTAGCGGGGGGGACTACAATGAGCAGTACTTC
size: many
D: TRBD2
J: TRBJ2-7
V: TRBV4-1

CDR3: CASSPPTSGSFETQYF
DNA: TGTGCCAGCAGCCCCCCGACTAGCGGGAGCTTCGAGACCCAGTACTTC
size: NA
D: TRBD2
J: TRBJ2-5
V: TRBV7-6